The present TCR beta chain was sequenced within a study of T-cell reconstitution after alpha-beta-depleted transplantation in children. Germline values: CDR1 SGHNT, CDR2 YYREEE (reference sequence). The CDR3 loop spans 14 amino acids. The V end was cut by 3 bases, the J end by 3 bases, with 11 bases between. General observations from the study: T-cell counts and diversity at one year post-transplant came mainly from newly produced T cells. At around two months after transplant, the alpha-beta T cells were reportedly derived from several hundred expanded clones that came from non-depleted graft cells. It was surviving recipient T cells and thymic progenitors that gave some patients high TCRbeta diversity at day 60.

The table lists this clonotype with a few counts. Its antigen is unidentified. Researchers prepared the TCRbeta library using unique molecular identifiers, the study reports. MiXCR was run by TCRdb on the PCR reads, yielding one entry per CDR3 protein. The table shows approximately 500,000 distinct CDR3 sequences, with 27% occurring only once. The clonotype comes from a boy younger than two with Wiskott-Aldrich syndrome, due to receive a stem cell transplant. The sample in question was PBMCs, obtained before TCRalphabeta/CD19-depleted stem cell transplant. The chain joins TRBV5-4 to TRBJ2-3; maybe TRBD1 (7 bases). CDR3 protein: CASSWRGLTDTQYF. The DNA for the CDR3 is TGTGCCAGCAGCTGGAGGGGGCTGACAGATACGCAGTATTTT. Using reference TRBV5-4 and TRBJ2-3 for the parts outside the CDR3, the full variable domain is ETGVTQSPTHLIKTRGQQVTLRCSSQSGHNTVSWYQQALGQGPQFIFQYYREEENGRGNFPPRFSGLQFPNYSSELNVNALELDDSALYLCASSWRGLTDTQYFGPGTRLTVL.